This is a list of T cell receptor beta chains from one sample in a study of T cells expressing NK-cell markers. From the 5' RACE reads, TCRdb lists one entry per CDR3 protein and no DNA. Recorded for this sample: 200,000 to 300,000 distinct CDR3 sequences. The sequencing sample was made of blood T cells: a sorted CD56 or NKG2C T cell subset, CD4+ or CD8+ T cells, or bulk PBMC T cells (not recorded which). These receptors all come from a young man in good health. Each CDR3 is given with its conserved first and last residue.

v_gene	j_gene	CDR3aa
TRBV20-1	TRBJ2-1	CSAPGVGPSYNEQFF
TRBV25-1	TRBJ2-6	CATRDAGANVLTF
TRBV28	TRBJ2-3	CASSLLEVYTDTQYF
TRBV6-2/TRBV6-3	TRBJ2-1	CASKDRDAGEQFF
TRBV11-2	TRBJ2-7	CASSWGVGPQGEQYF
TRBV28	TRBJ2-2	CASSSWLAEDTGELFF
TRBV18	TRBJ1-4	CASSPGQFNEKLFF
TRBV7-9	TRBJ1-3	CASSINRDIGNTIYF
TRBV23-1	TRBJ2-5	CASSQSGRVRETQYF
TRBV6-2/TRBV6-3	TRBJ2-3	CASSYVAGKPDTQYF
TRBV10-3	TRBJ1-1	CAINSLMNTEAFF
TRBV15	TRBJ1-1	CATSRDLPAFATEAFF
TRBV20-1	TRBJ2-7	CSARATAWLLYEQYF
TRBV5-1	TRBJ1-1	CASSLDRGTRNTEAFF
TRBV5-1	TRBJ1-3	CASSLGQGIGNTIYF